The 9 T cell receptor beta chains below were found in one sample sequenced in a study of T cells in Graves' hyperthyroidism and ophthalmopathy. Researchers took RNA transcripts and amplified the TCR beta CDR3 regions from them. Initially, a first-round RT-PCR of the TCR CDR3 employed the HTBI primer set. In TCRdb, the multiplex PCR reads were re-called with MiXCR into one record per CDR3 protein. The sample has about 740,000 distinct CDR3 sequences; 14% are singletons. Sequencing was done on a sample of blood. Receptors originate from a woman aged 18 to 35 with Graves' hyperthyroidism.

In this sample, this clonotype turned up many times. The V gene is TRBV7-9, the J gene TRBJ2-3, with D possibly being TRBD2 (7 bases). The CDR3 runs to 18 residues. With 2 bases removed from V and 6 bases from J, the gap between germline ends came to 24 bases. CDR1 is SEHNR, CDR2 FQNEAQ, per germline (reference sequence). CDR3 nucleotide sequence: TGTGCCAGCAGCTTATGGGGGGGCTCCCGGGCCGGCTCGGATACGCAGTATTTT. It translates to CASSLWGGSRAGSDTQYF. Full variable domain (rest looked up from reference TRBV7-9 and TRBJ2-3): DTGVSQNPRHKITKRGQNVTFRCDPISEHNRLYWYRQTLGQGPEFLTYFQNEAQLEKSRLLSDRFSAERPKGSFSTLEIQRTEQGDSAMYLCASSLWGGSRAGSDTQYFGPGTRLTVL.

This clonotype has a handful of counts. V and J are TRBV19 and TRBJ2-7; 9 nucleotides align to TRBD1. Germline V gives CDR1 LNHDA, CDR2 SQIVND (reference sequence). CDR3 length: 18 amino acids. The ends lost 5 bases at V and 4 bases at J; junction bases unmatched: 18. Here the CDR3 reads CASSFLSPAGQGRYEQYF. The CDR3 nucleotides are TGTGCCAGTAGTTTCCTATCCCCTGCGGGACAGGGACGTTACGAGCAGTACTTC.

Ten or more counts support this clonotype. The V gene is TRBV10-2, the J gene TRBJ2-7, with a tentative D call TRBD2 (6 bases). This CDR3 comprises 14 residues. V shed 6 bases and J shed 2 bases, with 14 bases lying between them. Germline V gene sequence: CDR1 WSHSY, CDR2 SAAADI. The CDR3, as DNA: TGCGCCAGCAGATCCCTAGCGCGACCCTACGAGCAGTACTTC. This sequence encodes CASRSLARPYEQYF.

Remarks on this clonotype: A much larger clone is a single base away; this may be a read error. The chain carries TRBV7-8 and TRBJ2-1, with unresolved D. Between the trimmed V and J ends, which lost 1 base and 10 bases, there was a span of 17 bases. Germline CDR1 reads SGHVS; CDR2 reads FQNEAQ. The CDR3 consists of 15 residues. CDR3 in amino acids: CASSLVRSLVHEQFF. CDR3 nucleotides: TGTGCCAGCAGCTTAGTACGGTCCTTAGTCCACGAGCAGTTCTTC.

This clonotype was recorded a few times. The V call is TRBV11-2, the J call TRBJ2-1; D unresolved. This CDR3 contains 12 residues. The V end was cut by 5 bases, the J end by 8 bases, with 10 bases between. Germline values: CDR1 SGHAT, CDR2 FQNNGV. The CDR3: CASSLAVHEQFF. The CDR3 nucleotides read TGTGCCAGCAGCCTCGCCGTACATGAGCAGTTCTTC. Combining the CDR3 with reference TRBV11-2 and TRBJ2-1 gives the whole variable domain EAGVAQSPRYKIIEKRQSVAFWCNPISGHATLYWYQQILGQGPKLLIQFQNNGVVDDSQLPKDRFSAERLKGVDSTLKIQPAKLEDSAVYLCASSLAVHEQFFGPGTRLTVL.

Worth noting for this clonotype: A read error may produce the germline difference seen at one junction end. This chain joins TRBV3-1 and TRBJ2-7; 7 bases fit TRBD2. Germline CDR1 LGHDT, CDR2 YNNKEL (reference sequence). This CDR3 comprises 15 residues. The CDR3 here is CASSQVRGRRYEQHF. In nucleotides, the CDR3 is TGTGCCAGCAGCCAAGTACGCGGGAGAAGGTACGAGCAGCACTTC.

The table lists this clonotype with many counts. This sequence joins TRBV3-1 and TRBJ2-3; no firm D call. Germline V gene lookup returns CDR1 LGHDT and CDR2 YNNKEL (reference sequence). The CDR3 spans 14 residues. Trimming shortened V by 1 base and J by 2 bases, and 7 bases separated the two germline ends. CDR3 DNA: TGTGCCAGCAGCCAAGTTGTTAACACAGATACGCAGTATTTT. As protein: CASSQVVNTDTQYF.

This clonotype turned up a few times. The V gene is TRBV5-5, the J gene TRBJ2-5, with 8 bases that match TRBD1. V dropped 7 bases and J dropped 2; count of bases not matched to a gene: 16. Germline loops: CDR1 SGHKS, CDR2 YYEKEE (reference sequence). The CDR3 runs to 17 residues. CDR3 sequence (DNA): TGTGCCAGCGGCCAGCGCAGGACAGGGACGTTACAAGAGACCCAGTACTTC. This encodes CASGQRRTGTLQETQYF.

This clonotype occurred a few times. The chain recombines TRBV9 with TRBJ2-1; no firm D call. There are 13 residues in the CDR3. V gave up 2 bases and J gave up 6 bases, with 9 bases separating them. Germline-derived CDR1 and CDR2 are SGDLS and YYNGEE. The CDR3 region is CASSVISGNEQFF. In nucleotides, the CDR3 is TGTGCCAGCAGCGTTATCTCCGGCAATGAGCAGTTCTTC. Based on the CDR3 plus reference TRBV9 and TRBJ2-1, the full variable domain is DSGVTQTPKHLITATGQRVTLRCSPRSGDLSVYWYQQSLDQGLQFLIQYYNGEERAKGNILERFSAQQFPDLHSELNLSSLELGDSALYFCASSVISGNEQFFGPGTRLTVL.